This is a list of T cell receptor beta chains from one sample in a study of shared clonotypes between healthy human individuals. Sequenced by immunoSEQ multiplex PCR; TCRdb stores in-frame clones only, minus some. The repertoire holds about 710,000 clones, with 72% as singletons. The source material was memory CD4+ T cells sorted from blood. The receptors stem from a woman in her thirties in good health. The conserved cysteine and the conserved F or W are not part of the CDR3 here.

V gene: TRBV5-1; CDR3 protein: ASSLEMRETQY
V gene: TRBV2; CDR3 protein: ASFVQANTGELF
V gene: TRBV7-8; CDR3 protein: ASSLALAGAGELF
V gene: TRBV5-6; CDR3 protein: ASGSAGGPVETQY
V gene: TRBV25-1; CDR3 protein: ASSPQGDTFDSNQPQH
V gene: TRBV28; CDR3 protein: ASSSTGTAYSYTGELF
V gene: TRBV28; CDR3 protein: ASSSNPHEQY
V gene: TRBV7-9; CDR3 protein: ASSSTVTGELF
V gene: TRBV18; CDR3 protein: ASSPLDQDTQY
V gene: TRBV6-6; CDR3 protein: ASRIGGGNTEAF
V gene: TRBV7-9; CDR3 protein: ATIREGRAYEQY
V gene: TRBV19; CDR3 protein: ASSNRLAGGVDEQF
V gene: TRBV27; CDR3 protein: ASSLNLGGWGNEQF
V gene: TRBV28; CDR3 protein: ASSITGGKTYGYT
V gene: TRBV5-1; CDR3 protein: ASSSRTGGYEQY
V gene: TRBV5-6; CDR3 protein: ASSLASGRRVNEQF
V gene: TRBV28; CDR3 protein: ASNGGIYGYT
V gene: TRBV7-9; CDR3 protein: ASSLADSPTQS
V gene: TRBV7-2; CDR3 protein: ASSSKGQGAGANVLT
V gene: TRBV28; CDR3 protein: ASSLLAGPRETQY
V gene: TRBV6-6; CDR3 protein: ASSYGGAGIYEQY
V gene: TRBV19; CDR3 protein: ASSMRYGTGTPGANVLT
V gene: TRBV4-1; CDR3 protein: ASSQGRSSGNTIY
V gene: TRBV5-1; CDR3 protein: ASSLVGDEQY